The 22 T cell receptor beta chains given below trace back to one sample, sequenced in a study of cytomegalovirus exposure and HLA in healthy donors. It was with 60 Vbeta and 13 Jbeta primers that the PCR ran. Sequencing was performed with immunoSEQ multiplex PCR; in TCRdb, only in-frame clones are kept and a portion is missing. Of over 100,000 clones in the sample, over 75% were seen once. Sequences were obtained from PBMCs. Receptors were obtained from a woman between 18 and 29 years old in good health and CMV-seropositive.

This rearrangement joins TRBV10-1 to TRBJ1-6; no clear D. Trimming left V 4 bases short and J 7 bases short, with 5 bases between. The germline V gene has CDR1 WNHNN and CDR2 SYGVQD (reference sequence). The CDR3 runs to 12 residues. The CDR3 here is CASSGANSPLHF. The CDR3 DNA sequence: TGCGCCAGCAGTGGGGCGAATTCACCCCTCCACTTT.

This clone was observed a single time. The rearrangement links TRBV29-1 to TRBJ1-2; 8 nucleotides match TRBD1. The CDR3 is 12 residues long. Germline lookup yields CDR1 SQVTM and CDR2 ANQGSEA. The J segment lost 3 bases and the V segment lost 5 bases, leaving 2 bases of the junction unmatched. The CDR3 region is CSVIQGDYGYTF. For the CDR3, the DNA is TGCAGCGTTATACAGGGGGACTATGGCTACACCTTC.

This clone was seen a handful of times. This chain links TRBV5-1 with TRBJ2-1; the D is unclear. This CDR3 is built from 14 residues. The V end was cut by 0 bases, the J end by 7 bases, with 11 bases between. The V gene's germline CDR1 is SGHRS and CDR2 YFSETQ. The CDR3 protein is CASSLVENKNEQFF. The CDR3 bases are TGCGCCAGCAGCTTGGTGGAGAACAAAAATGAGCAGTTCTTC.

The chain has TRBV19 and TRBJ1-1, with 11 bases identical to TRBD1. CDR3 length: 14 residues. V shed 7 bases, J shed 4 bases, and the junction held 5 bases outside the gene matches. Germline V gene sequence: CDR1 LNHDA, CDR2 SQIVND (reference sequence). CDR3 residues: CASTPGTGGTEAFF. The CDR3 nucleotides are TGTGCCAGTACTCCCGGGACAGGGGGCACTGAAGCTTTCTTT.

The chain employs TRBV2 and TRBJ2-7; perhaps TRBD2 as D (6 bases). Germline V gene sequence: CDR1 SNHLY, CDR2 FYNNEI. V lost 3 bases and J lost 2, with 14 bases in between. CDR3 length: 15 residues. CDR3 sequence (DNA): TGTGCCAGCAGTGAGTTTGGGGACTCCGCCTACGAGCAGTACTTC. It codes for CASSEFGDSAYEQYF.

V usage is TRBV30 and J usage is TRBJ1-2, with D possibly being TRBD1 (5 bases). The CDR3 has 13 amino acids. Germline CDR1 is GTSNPN and CDR2 is SVGIG (reference sequence). V was trimmed by 3 bases and J by 1 base, leaving 9 bases between them. The CDR3 nucleotides read TGTGCCTGGAGGACAGCCCTTAACTATGGCTACACCTTC. Translation: CAWRTALNYGYTF.

The chain couples TRBV20-1 to TRBJ1-1; D gene ambiguous. Looked up from germline, CDR1 is DFQATT and CDR2 is SNEGSKA (reference sequence). V was trimmed by 7 bases and J by 3 bases, leaving 9 bases between them. The CDR3 contains 11 residues. CDR3 sequence: CSVHVHTEAFF. In DNA, the CDR3 is TGCAGTGTACACGTTCACACTGAAGCTTTCTTT.

This chain joins TRBV27 and TRBJ2-1, with D possibly matching TRBD2 (6 bases). The CDR3 is made up of 15 amino acids. The V gene's germline CDR1 is MNHEY and CDR2 SMNVEV (reference sequence). Trimming cost V 2 bases and J 4 bases, with 12 bases left between them. For the CDR3, the DNA is TGTGCCAGCAGTTTAAGGCTAGCGTCTTACAATGAGCAGTTCTTC. This translates into CASSLRLASYNEQFF.

The sample holds one count of this clone. The chain is built from TRBV6-5 and TRBJ2-3; 8 bases line up with TRBD1. Germline-derived CDR1 and CDR2 are MNHEY and SVGAGI. The trim removed 6 bases at V and 4 bases at J, leaving 6 bases unmatched. This CDR3 region has 14 residues. Written as DNA, the CDR3 is TGTGCCAGCAGGTCCGGGACAGGCCCAGATACGCAGTATTTT. It specifies CASRSGTGPDTQYF.

The chain couples TRBV2 to TRBJ2-1; D gene ambiguous. Per germline, CDR1 SNHLY and CDR2 FYNNEI. V lost 7 bases to trimming and J lost 0 bases, with 10 bases between them. This CDR3 contains 14 residues. The CDR3 loop reads CASNEETSYNEQFF. In DNA, the CDR3 is TGTGCCAGCAACGAGGAGACCTCCTACAATGAGCAGTTCTTC.

This chain links TRBV6-5 with TRBJ2-7; D might be TRBD2 (5 bases). The CDR3 spans 15 residues. CDR1 is MNHEY, CDR2 SVGAGI, per germline. The ends were cut back, 2 bases at V and 0 bases at J, with 11 bases in the middle. The CDR3 protein is CASSYSGFSSYEQYF. The CDR3 DNA reads as TGTGCCAGCAGTTACAGCGGATTTAGCTCCTACGAGCAGTACTTC.

V is TRBV19 and J is TRBJ2-3; 7 bases are a match to TRBD1. With 9 bases clipped from V and 9 bases from J, the junction kept 15 bases outside the gene matches. Germline V gene lookup returns CDR1 LNHDA and CDR2 SQIVND (reference sequence). The length of the CDR3 is 14 residues. The CDR3 here is CASRKTGSYSTQYF. The CDR3 DNA reads as TGTGCCAGCCGAAAGACAGGGTCTTACAGCACGCAGTATTTT. The full variable domain, in which reference TRBV19 and TRBJ2-3 provide the parts outside the CDR3, is DGGITQSPKYLFRKEGQNVTLSCEQNLNHDAMYWYRQDPGQGLRLIYYSQIVNDFQKGDIAEGYSVSREKKESFPLTVTSAQKNPTAFYLCASRKTGSYSTQYFGPGTRLTVL.

The chain uses TRBV18 and TRBJ1-2, with D tentatively TRBD1 (5 bases). This CDR3 has 15 amino acids. CDR1 KGHSH and CDR2 LQKENI come from the germline V gene. The V end lost 0 bases, the J end lost 3 bases, and 11 bases lay between the germline ends. CDR3 loop: CASSPPMGGDYGYTF. The DNA of the CDR3 is TGTGCCAGCTCACCACCGATGGGAGGGGACTATGGCTACACCTTC.

This sequence joins TRBV12-5 and TRBJ2-3; D is unclear. The CDR3 sequence is 13 residues long. The V end was cut by 3 bases, the J end by 2 bases, with 6 bases between. CDR1 is LGHNT and CDR2 is FRNRAP in the germline V gene. CDR3 DNA: TGTGCTAGTGGTTTACTCTACACAGATACGCAGTATTTT. Translating it yields CASGLLYTDTQYF.

DNA for the CDR3: TGTGCCAGCAGTGTCCTAGCGGGAGTCGAGCAGTACTTC. Translated: CASSVLAGVEQYF. The rearrangement uses TRBV6-1 and TRBJ2-7; 10 positions agree with TRBD2. Trimming at V came to 4 bases and at J to 6 bases, leaving 3 bases not matched to a gene. This CDR3 comprises 13 residues. Per germline, CDR1 MNHNS and CDR2 SASEGT.

The chain couples TRBV7-2 to TRBJ2-5; no firm D call. Germline CDR1 SGHTA, CDR2 FQGNSA. The CDR3 totals 15 residues. Trimming removed 4 bases from V and 4 bases from J, with 16 bases in between. The CDR3 is CASSSAKIAGETQYF. The CDR3, as DNA: TGTGCCAGCAGCTCCGCGAAAATCGCAGGAGAGACCCAGTACTTC.

The V and J genes are TRBV7-3 and TRBJ2-2; D is ambiguous. In germline, CDR1 is SGHTA, CDR2 FQGTGA. This CDR3 has 14 residues. V lost 2 bases and J lost 1, with 5 bases in between. The CDR3 DNA follows: TGTGCCAGCAGCTTACTAGTGAACACCGGGGAGCTGTTTTTT. The encoded protein is CASSLLVNTGELFF.

This chain connects TRBV19 to TRBJ2-7, with D maybe TRBD2 (6 bases). Germline CDR1 reads LNHDA; CDR2 reads SQIVND (reference sequence). V was shortened by 1 base and J by 3 bases, with 13 bases between the two germline ends. The CDR3 is 15 residues long. The CDR3 DNA reads as TGTGCCAGTAGTATAGTCGGGACTGGGGGCTACGAGCAGTACTTC. This encodes CASSIVGTGGYEQYF.

V and J are TRBV27 and TRBJ2-7, with D perhaps TRBD2 (5 bases). V was trimmed by 3 bases and J by 1 base, leaving 13 bases between them. Per germline, CDR1 MNHEY and CDR2 SMNVEV (reference sequence). The CDR3 extends over 15 amino acids. The CDR3 region is CASSFYGRGSYEQYF. The CDR3 DNA reads TGTGCCAGCAGTTTCTATGGCCGGGGTTCCTACGAGCAGTACTTC.

As for this clone: An end of the junction differs from the germline gene, which may be a read error. V usage is TRBV7-7 and J usage is TRBJ2-2; no definite D call. This CDR3 is built from 14 residues. The germline V gene has CDR1 SSHAT and CDR2 FNYEAQ (reference sequence). The CDR3 DNA follows: TGTGCTAGCAGCTTGCAGACAAACACCGGGGAGCTGTTTTTT. Residues: CASSLQTNTGELFF.

The rearrangement links TRBV6-1 to TRBJ2-1, with 9 positions matching TRBD2. Germline values: CDR1 MNHNS, CDR2 SASEGT. The CDR3 loop spans 18 amino acids. The ends lost 0 bases at V and 3 bases at J; junction bases unmatched: 9. The CDR3 DNA follows: TGTGCCAGCAGTGAAGCGCTACCCGGGACTAGCTTCTACAATGAGCAGTTCTTC. Amino acid sequence: CASSEALPGTSFYNEQFF.

The chain joins TRBV7-3 to TRBJ2-7; 9 nucleotides agree with TRBD2. Per the germline V gene, CDR1 is SGHTA and CDR2 is FQGTGA. The CDR3 totals 15 residues. J gave up 5 bases and V 1 base, and 6 bases lay outside the gene matches. CDR3 DNA: TGTGCCAGCAGCTTAATGGTAGCGGGAGATCACGAGCAGTACTTC. Residues: CASSLMVAGDHEQYF.